This T cell receptor (beta chain) derives from a study of vaccination effects on CD4 cells after COVID-19. Germline trimming cut 1 base from V and 11 bases from J; bases unmatched to any gene: 7. The CDR3 is 14 residues long. Germline CDR1 LGHDT, CDR2 YNNKEL (reference sequence). Viral peptide pools were used in the ViraFEST assay to expand antigen-specific CD4+ T cells, and sequencing came afterward. The culture ran for roughly ten days before CD4+ T cells were isolated. The healthy vaccine recipients, who had no prior SARS-CoV-2 infection, showed negative nucleocapsid antibodies. Comments on this clone: Its target is not known.

Only in-frame clones appear in the TCRdb table, and some are missing; sequencing was by immunoSEQ multiplex PCR. The table has about 23,000 clones, 73% seen once. Material: CD4+ T cells from PBMCs cultured with SARS-CoV-2 spike peptides, obtained before COVID-19 vaccination. The receptor's source is a human donor who received a COVID-19 vaccine. The rearrangement joins TRBV3-1 (or the pseudogene TRBV3-2) to TRBJ2-4; 8 nucleotides align to TRBD1. CDR3 in amino acids: CASSQGQGRGVQYF. CDR3 bases: TGTGCCAGCAGCCAAGGACAGGGGCGAGGGGTTCAGTACTTC.